These 19 T cell receptor beta chains originate from one sample sequenced in a study of cytomegalovirus exposure and HLA in healthy donors. PCR primers comprised 60 Vbeta and 13 Jbeta primers. The data were produced by immunoSEQ multiplex PCR, yet TCRdb's version contains in-frame clones alone and is incomplete. The sample holds 150,000 or so clones, approximately 79% seen once. Material for sequencing was PBMCs. The receptor source for this set is a man aged 18 to 35 in good health and CMV-seropositive.

The chain combines TRBV5-1 with TRBJ2-7, with a tentative D call TRBD2 (5 bases). The V and J ends lost 5 bases and 5 bases respectively, with 17 bases between them. In germline, CDR1 is SGHRS, CDR2 YFSETQ. The length of the CDR3 is 14 residues. CDR3 nucleotides: TGCGCCAGCAGGCCCGAGGCATGGACTCACGAGCAGTACTTC. It translates to CASRPEAWTHEQYF.

The rearrangement uses TRBV28 and TRBJ1-5, with D hard to call. This CDR3 is built from 15 residues. The V end was cut by 5 bases, the J end by 1 base, with 12 bases between. Per the germline V gene, CDR1 is MDHEN and CDR2 is SYDVKM. CDR3 in DNA: TGTGCCAGCAGTACCCCCAGACTGAGCAATCAGCCCCAGCATTTT. It specifies CASSTPRLSNQPQHF. The complete variable domain, with remaining parts taken from reference TRBV28 and TRBJ1-5, reads DVKVTQSSRYLVKRTGEKVFLECVQDMDHENMFWYRQDPGLGLRLIYFSYDVKMKEKGDIPEGYSVSREKKERFSLILESASTNQTSMYLCASSTPRLSNQPQHFGDGTRLSIL.

This clone was counted a single time. V and J are TRBV28 and TRBJ2-7; D is perhaps TRBD2 (5 bases). CDR3 length: 14 residues. Germline V gives CDR1 MDHEN, CDR2 SYDVKM. Trimming took off 11 bases at V and 4 bases at J, with 21 bases between the two ends. The CDR3 nucleotides read TGTGCCTCCCTGAGGGCGGAGACGGGATACGAGCAGTACTTC. It translates to CASLRAETGYEQYF.

V is TRBV5-1 and J is TRBJ1-4, with a possible D match to TRBD1 (6 bases). The CDR3 totals 16 residues. The germline V gene encodes CDR1 SGHRS and CDR2 YFSETQ. The V gene lost 0 bases and the J gene lost 4 bases, with 13 bases spanning the gap. In DNA, the CDR3 is TGCGCCAGCAGCTTGGGACAGGCCAACTATAATGAAAAACTGTTTTTT. Its translation is CASSLGQANYNEKLFF.

This clone counts as large. The chain carries TRBV30 and TRBJ1-1; D is unclear. The CDR3 has 13 amino acids. Looked up from germline, CDR1 is GTSNPN and CDR2 is SVGIG (reference sequence). V gave up 5 bases and J gave up 1 base, with 11 bases separating them. The CDR3 region has the DNA TGTGCCTGGCTACGACACCCGAACACTGAAGCTTTCTTT. Translation gives CAWLRHPNTEAFF.

The chain carries TRBV5-1 and TRBJ1-6; maybe TRBD1 (5 bases). This CDR3 region has 17 residues. Germline CDR1 and CDR2: SGHRS and YFSETQ. Trimming left V 0 bases short and J 8 bases short, with 18 bases between. CDR3 residues: CASSLESPDNWDSPLHF. In DNA, the CDR3 is TGCGCCAGCAGCTTGGAAAGTCCGGACAACTGGGATTCACCCCTCCACTTT.

The rearrangement links TRBV25-1 to TRBJ1-1, with D possibly TRBD1 on 6 matching bases. The CDR3 spans 13 residues. Germline V CDR1 and CDR2: MGHDK, SYGVNS. The V end was cut by 6 bases, the J end by 1 base, with 9 bases between. The CDR3 loop is CASSRTENTEAFF. For the CDR3, the DNA is TGTGCCAGCAGCCGGACAGAGAACACTGAAGCTTTCTTT.

CDR3 in DNA: TGTGCCAGCAGCTCGGGAGACTACGAGCAGTACTTC. Protein product: CASSSGDYEQYF. The chain couples TRBV28 to TRBJ2-7; maybe TRBD2 (6 bases). Germline V lookup: CDR1 MDHEN, CDR2 SYDVKM. This CDR3 comprises 12 residues. Trimming stripped 6 bases from V and 3 bases from J, with 9 bases between.

The V gene is TRBV29-1, the J gene TRBJ1-1; TRBD1 agrees at 9 bases. J gave up 5 bases and V 7 bases, and 5 bases lay outside the gene matches. Germline V gives CDR1 SQVTM, CDR2 ANQGSEA. The CDR3 has 12 residues. The CDR3 DNA follows: TGCAGCGCCACAGGGGGCGTTACTGAAGCTTTCTTT. It translates to CSATGGVTEAFF. Full variable domain (outside the CDR3, taken from reference TRBV29-1 and TRBJ1-1): SAVISQKPSRDICQRGTSLTIQCQVDSQVTMMFWYRQQPGQSLTLIATANQGSEATYESGFVIDKFPISRPNLTFSTLTVSNMSPEDSSIYLCSATGGVTEAFFGQGTRLTVV.

The gene calls are TRBV28 and TRBJ2-1, with 7 bases matching TRBD2. Germline V gene sequence: CDR1 MDHEN, CDR2 SYDVKM. Unmatched junction bases numbered 9, after V lost 7 bases and J lost 15 bases. This CDR3 comprises 11 residues. CDR3 sequence (DNA): TGTGCCAGCACCCGAAGTGGGGAGGGGTTCTTC. It specifies CASTRSGEGFF.

This chain links TRBV14 with TRBJ2-5, with a tentative D call TRBD2 (6 bases). With 5 bases removed from V and 5 bases from J, the gap between germline ends came to 18 bases. The CDR3 covers 15 residues. The germline V gene has CDR1 SGHDN and CDR2 FVKESK. CDR3 nucleotide sequence: TGTGCCAGCAGCACCCGGGACGGAGGGAGGGAGACCCAGTACTTC. As protein: CASSTRDGGRETQYF.

J is TRBJ1-1 and V is TRBV4-3; no clear D. Germline CDR1 is LGHNA and CDR2 is YSLEER. The CDR3 extends over 15 amino acids. V lost 4 bases, J lost 6 bases, and 18 bases lay in between. CDR3: CASSRETDFTAEAFF. CDR3 sequence (DNA): TGCGCCAGCAGCCGCGAGACTGACTTTACGGCTGAAGCTTTCTTT.

V and J are TRBV18 and TRBJ1-2; TRBD1 matches at 9 bases. Germline V gene lookup returns CDR1 KGHSH and CDR2 LQKENI. The CDR3 is made up of 16 amino acids. Trimming cost V 0 bases and J 6 bases; bases outside gene matches: 8. CDR3 amino acids: CASSPPSMTGGDGYTF. CDR3 nucleotides: TGTGCCAGCTCACCACCGTCGATGACAGGGGGGGATGGCTACACCTTC.

The chain carries TRBV10-2 and TRBJ2-4; 11 bases fit TRBD1. The CDR3 runs 15 residues. The junction had 5 bases not matched to a gene; V was cut back by 3 bases and J by 7 bases. The germline CDR1 and CDR2 sequences are WSHSY and SAAADI. The CDR3 loop reads CASSEGRTGGNIQYF. The CDR3 DNA reads as TGCGCCAGCAGTGAAGGAAGGACAGGGGGCAACATTCAGTACTTC.

CDR3 sequence reads: CASTRQGLGNEQFF. The CDR3 bases are TGTGCCAGCACCCGACAGGGTTTGGGAAATGAGCAGTTCTTC. The gene calls are TRBV9 and TRBJ2-1, with TRBD1 matching 7 bases. The length of the CDR3 is 14 residues. Germline assignment: CDR1 SGDLS and CDR2 YYNGEE. Trimming at V came to 6 bases and at J to 7 bases, leaving 10 bases not matched to a gene.

The sample holds a few counts of this clone. The gene calls are TRBV7-8 and TRBJ1-5; D is unclear. The CDR3 loop spans 17 amino acids. Germline V gives CDR1 SGHVS, CDR2 FQNEAQ. The V end lost 5 bases, the J end lost 5 bases, and 22 bases lay between the germline ends. The CDR3 DNA reads as TGTGCCAGCAGCCCTAGGAGCGGGGTTGCATTCTATCAGCCCCAGCATTTT. Translated, it gives CASSPRSGVAFYQPQHF.

The chain carries TRBV6-1 and TRBJ2-7, with TRBD1 matching 8 bases. Trimming at V came to 0 bases and at J to 6 bases, leaving 7 bases not matched to a gene. Germline assignment: CDR1 MNHNS and CDR2 SASEGT. The CDR3 totals 15 residues. This CDR3 reads CASSEASGGRGEQYF. CDR3 sequence (DNA): TGTGCCAGCAGTGAAGCCTCAGGGGGCCGGGGCGAGCAGTACTTC.

This clone was seen ten or more times. The gene calls are TRBV6-1 and TRBJ1-1; TRBD1 might be the D (6 bases). V lost 1 base and J 1 base, leaving 10 bases between the germline ends. The CDR3 has 15 amino acids. The V gene's germline CDR1 is MNHNS and CDR2 SASEGT. CDR3 sequence reads: CASSEDLGQNTEAFF. Here the CDR3 DNA reads TGTGCCAGCAGTGAAGACCTGGGACAGAACACTGAAGCTTTCTTT.

This chain links TRBV5-4 with TRBJ2-2; D possibly corresponds to TRBD2 (5 bases). This CDR3 comprises 15 residues. The germline gives CDR1 SGHNT, CDR2 YYREEE (reference sequence). Trimming left V 4 bases short and J 6 bases short, with 16 bases between. CDR3 nucleotide sequence: TGTGCCAGCAGCCTCCATGGAGCGGCAGCCGGGGAGCTGTTTTTT. Translated, it gives CASSLHGAAAGELFF.